The T cell receptor (beta chain) under discussion was sequenced for a study of memory CD4+ T cells and cytomegalovirus serostatus. Study details: Of the healthy Belgian adults, fewer than 10 were CMV seropositive and about two dozen seronegative.

Single viable CD3+CD4+CD8-CD45RO+ cells were sorted as the memory CD4+ T cells. CDR1 and CDR2 (germline): SGHNT, YYREEE (reference sequence). V dropped 4 bases and J dropped 5; count of bases not matched to a gene: 5. The CDR3 length is 13 residues. Using immunoSEQ multiplex PCR, the repertoire was profiled, and TCRdb retains in-frame clones only, with some absent. In the table there are tens of thousands of clones, roughly 80% of which are singletons. This clone is a singleton in its sample. The origin of this receptor is an adult in good health and CMV-seronegative. V gene TRBV5-4 combines with J gene TRBJ1-2; 7 bases agree with TRBD1. Sequences were obtained from memory CD4+ T cells from blood. CDR3 in amino acids: CASSEQGLYGYTF. CDR3 nucleotide sequence: TGTGCCAGCAGCGAACAGGGGTTGTATGGCTACACCTTC.